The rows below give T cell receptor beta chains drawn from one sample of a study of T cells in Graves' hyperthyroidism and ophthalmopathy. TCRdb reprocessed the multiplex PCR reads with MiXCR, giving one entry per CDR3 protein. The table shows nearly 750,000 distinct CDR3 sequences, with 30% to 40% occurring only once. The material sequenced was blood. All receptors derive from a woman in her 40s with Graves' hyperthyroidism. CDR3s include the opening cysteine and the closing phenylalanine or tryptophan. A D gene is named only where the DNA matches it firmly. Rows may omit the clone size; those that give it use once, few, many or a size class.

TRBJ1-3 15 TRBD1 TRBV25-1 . CASSEPGGRGNTINF TGTGCCAGCAGTGAACCAGGGGGCAGGGGAAACACCATAAATTTT
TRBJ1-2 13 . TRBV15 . CATSSFAGSGYTF TGTGCCACCAGCAGCTTTGCAGGGAGTGGCTACACCTTC
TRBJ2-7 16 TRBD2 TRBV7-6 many CASSPYSSGGLYEQYF TGTGCCAGCAGCCCGTACTCTAGCGGAGGCCTCTACGAGCAGTACTTC
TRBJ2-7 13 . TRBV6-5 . CASRGPGGLQQYF TGTGCCAGCAGGGGTCCCGGCGGGCTCCAGCAGTACTTC
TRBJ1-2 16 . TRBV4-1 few CASRSFTNKENYGYTF TGCGCCAGCAGGAGTTTTACAAATAAGGAGAACTATGGCTACACCTTC
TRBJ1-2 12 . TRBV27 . CASRGSLHGYTF TGTGCCAGCCGGGGCAGTCTCCATGGCTACACCTTC
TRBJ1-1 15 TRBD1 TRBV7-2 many CASSLQTGLNTEAFF TGTGCCAGCAGCTTACAGACAGGGCTGAACACTGAAGCTTTCTTT
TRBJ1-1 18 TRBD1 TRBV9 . CASSLRGGATGGNTEAFF TGTGCCAGCAGCTTGAGAGGAGGGGCGACAGGGGGGAACACTGAAGCTTTCTTT
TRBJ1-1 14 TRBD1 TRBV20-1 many CSAGGGTGVDEAFF TGCAGTGCGGGAGGTGGGACAGGTGTTGATGAAGCTTTCTTT
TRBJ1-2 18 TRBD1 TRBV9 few CASSPNPAVGGGGYGYTF TGTGCCAGCAGCCCAAATCCCGCCGTGGGAGGGGGCGGCTATGGCTACACCTTC
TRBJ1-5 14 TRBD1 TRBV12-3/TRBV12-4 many CASSKRDSYQPQHF TGTGCCAGCAGTAAACGGGACAGTTATCAGCCCCAGCATTTT
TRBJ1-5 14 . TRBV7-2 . CASSARDTNQPQHF TGTGCCAGCAGTGCGCGGGACACTAATCAGCCCCAGCATTTT
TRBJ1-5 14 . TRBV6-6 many CASRDPGGIDSQHF TGTGCCAGCAGGGACCCGGGCGGTATAGATAGCCAGCATTTT
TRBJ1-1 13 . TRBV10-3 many CAISYGGVTEAFF TGTGCCATCAGTTACGGGGGGGTAACTGAAGCTTTCTTT
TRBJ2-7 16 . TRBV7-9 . CASSLWWGAKDYAQYF TGTGCCAGCAGCTTATGGTGGGGGGCGAAGGATTACGCGCAGTACTTC
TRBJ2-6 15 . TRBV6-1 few CASTPWTSGANVLTF TGTGCCAGCACTCCATGGACGTCTGGGGCCAACGTCCTGACTTTC
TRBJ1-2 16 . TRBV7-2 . CASSPLQGRSDYGYTF TGTGCCAGCTCACCCCTGCAGGGGAGGTCGGACTATGGCTACACCTTC
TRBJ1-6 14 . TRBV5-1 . CASSTPGGSSPLHF TGTGCCAGCAGCACCCCGGGGGGTAGCTCACCCCTCCACTTT
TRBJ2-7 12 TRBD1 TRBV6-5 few CASSFVPGQGYF TGTGCCAGCAGTTTCGTACCGGGACAGGGATACTTC
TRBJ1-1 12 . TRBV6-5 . CASSYVGDEAFF TGTGCCAGCAGTTACGTGGGAGATGAAGCTTTCTTT
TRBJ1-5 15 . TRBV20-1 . CSATAGASGNQPQHF TGCAGTGCTACGGCAGGGGCCTCGGGCAATCAGCCCCAGCATTTT
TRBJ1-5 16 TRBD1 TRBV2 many CASSLARGRISQPQHF TGTGCCAGCAGTCTTGCCAGGGGGCGTATTTCTCAGCCCCAGCATTTT
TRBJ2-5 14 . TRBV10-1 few CASSSGGQGETQYF TGCGCCAGCAGTAGTGGGGGTCAAGGAGAGACCCAGTACTTC
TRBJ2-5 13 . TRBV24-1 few CASRAGGGETQYF TGTGCCAGCAGAGCCGGGGGCGGGGAGACCCAGTACTTC
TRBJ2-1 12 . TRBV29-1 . CSVVPDYNEQFF TGCAGCGTTGTACCGGATTACAATGAGCAGTTCTTC
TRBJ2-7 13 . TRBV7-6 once CARSPVGGYEQYF TGTGCTAGAAGCCCGGTGGGAGGCTACGAGCAGTACTTC
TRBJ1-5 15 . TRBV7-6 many CASSRDGNSNQPQHF TGTGCCAGCAGCCGCGACGGCAATAGCAATCAGCCCCAGCATTTT
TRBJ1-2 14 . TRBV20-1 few CSAPAGTHNYGYTF TGCAGTGCCCCGGCCGGGACACATAACTATGGCTACACCTTC
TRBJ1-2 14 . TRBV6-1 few CASSESGTNYGYTF TGTGCCAGCAGTGAGTCCGGCACTAACTATGGCTACACCTTC
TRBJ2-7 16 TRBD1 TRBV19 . CASSIGTGGPGYQQYF TGTGCCAGTAGTATCGGTACAGGGGGCCCTGGCTATCAGCAGTACTTC
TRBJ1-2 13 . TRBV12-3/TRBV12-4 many CASSPTGLFGYTF TGTGCCAGCAGTCCAACAGGGCTATTTGGCTACACCTTC
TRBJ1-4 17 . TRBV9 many CASSVGGSTGLNEKLFF TGTGCCAGCAGCGTAGGAGGTTCGACAGGTCTCAATGAAAAACTGTTTTTT
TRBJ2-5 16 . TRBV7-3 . CASSQAWGAGQETQYF TGTGCCAGCAGCCAAGCTTGGGGGGCGGGCCAAGAGACCCAGTACTTC
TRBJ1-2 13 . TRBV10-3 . CASRLTALYGYTF TGTGCCAGCAGGTTGACAGCCCTCTATGGCTACACCTTC
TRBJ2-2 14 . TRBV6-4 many CASSEDLGTGELFF TGTGCCAGCAGTGAGGACCTTGGGACCGGGGAGCTGTTTTTT
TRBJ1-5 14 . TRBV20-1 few CSARDSGIGQPQHF TGCAGTGCTAGAGATTCCGGGATCGGGCAGCCCCAGCATTTT
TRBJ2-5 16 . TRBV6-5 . CASSLSVAALQETQYF TGTGCCAGCAGTTTAAGTGTGGCAGCCTTACAAGAGACCCAGTACTTC
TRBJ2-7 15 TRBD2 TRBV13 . CASSLRASGRGEQCF TGTGCCAGCAGCTTAAGGGCTAGCGGGAGAGGCGAGCAGTGCTTC
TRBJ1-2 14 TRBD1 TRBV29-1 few CSAERQGQNYGYTF TGCAGCGCCGAGCGACAGGGGCAAAACTATGGCTACACCTTC
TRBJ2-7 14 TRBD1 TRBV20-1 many CSATTDRGIYEQYF TGCAGTGCCACCACGGACAGGGGAATCTACGAGCAGTACTTC
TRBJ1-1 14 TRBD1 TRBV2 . CASKEQGARTEAFF TGTGCCAGCAAAGAACAGGGGGCTCGCACTGAAGCTTTCTTT
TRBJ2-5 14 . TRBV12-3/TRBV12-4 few CASTTVGFPETQYF TGTGCCAGCACCACCGTCGGGTTTCCCGAGACCCAGTACTTC
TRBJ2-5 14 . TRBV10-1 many CASSPAQASETQYF TGCGCCAGCAGTCCGGCCCAGGCTTCGGAGACCCAGTACTTC
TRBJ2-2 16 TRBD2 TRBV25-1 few CASSEWGGGTTGELFF TGTGCCAGCAGTGAATGGGGGGGGGGGACCACCGGGGAGCTGTTTTTT
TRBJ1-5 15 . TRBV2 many CASNRRRFLDQPQHF TGTGCCAGCAACCGAAGGCGCTTTCTTGATCAGCCCCAGCATTTT